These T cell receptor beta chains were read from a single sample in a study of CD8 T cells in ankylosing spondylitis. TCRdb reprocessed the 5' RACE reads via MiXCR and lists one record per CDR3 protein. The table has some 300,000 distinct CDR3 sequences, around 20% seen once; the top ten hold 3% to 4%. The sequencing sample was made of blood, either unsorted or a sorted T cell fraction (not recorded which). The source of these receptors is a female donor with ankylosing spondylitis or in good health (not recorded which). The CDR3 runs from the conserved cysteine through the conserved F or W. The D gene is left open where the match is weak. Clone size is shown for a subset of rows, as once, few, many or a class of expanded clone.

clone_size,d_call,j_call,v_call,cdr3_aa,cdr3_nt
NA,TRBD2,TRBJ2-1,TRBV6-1,CASRASGRDEQFF,TGTGCCAGCAGGGCTAGCGGGAGGGATGAGCAGTTCTTC
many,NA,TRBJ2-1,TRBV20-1,CSARGVGLTYNEQFF,TGCAGTGCTAGGGGGGTGGGACTTACATACAATGAGCAGTTCTTC
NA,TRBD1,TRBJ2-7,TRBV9,CASSLSGQSYEQYF,TGTGCCAGCAGCCTATCGGGACAGTCCTACGAGCAGTACTTC
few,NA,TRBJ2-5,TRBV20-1,CSASVKTQYF,TGCAGTGCTAGTGTAAAGACCCAGTACTTC
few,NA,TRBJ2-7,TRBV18,CASTPRGGDYEQYF,TGTGCCAGCACCCCTAGAGGCGGAGACTACGAGCAGTACTTC
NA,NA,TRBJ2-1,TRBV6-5,CASRRSGRQFF,TGTGCCAGCAGGAGGTCAGGGAGACAGTTCTTC
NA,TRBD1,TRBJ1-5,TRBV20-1,CSAGPTGGSNQPQHF,TGCAGTGCTGGACCGACAGGGGGTAGCAATCAGCCCCAGCATTTT
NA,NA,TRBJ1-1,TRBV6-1,CASSQLSGSSNTEAFF,TGTGCCAGCAGTCAGCTTTCAGGCTCATCGAACACTGAAGCTTTCTTT
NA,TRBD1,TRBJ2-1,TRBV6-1,CASSSQGPSSYNEQFF,TGTGCCAGCAGCTCACAGGGGCCTAGCTCCTACAATGAGCAGTTCTTC
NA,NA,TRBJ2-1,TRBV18,CASSPRYGSIYNEQFF,TGTGCCAGCTCACCGAGGTACGGGAGTATCTACAATGAGCAGTTCTTC
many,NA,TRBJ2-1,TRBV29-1,CSAGGEQFF,TGCAGCGCCGGGGGTGAGCAGTTCTTC
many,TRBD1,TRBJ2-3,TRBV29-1,CSVSGTGGPDTQYF,TGCAGCGTCTCCGGGACAGGGGGCCCAGATACGCAGTATTTT
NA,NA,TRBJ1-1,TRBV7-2,CASSLEIGQVKAFF,TGTGCCAGCAGCTTAGAGATTGGACAAGTGAAAGCTTTCTTT
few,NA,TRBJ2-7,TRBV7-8,CASSPPGSASYEQYF,TGTGCCAGCAGCCCTCCGGGGAGCGCCTCCTACGAGCAGTACTTC
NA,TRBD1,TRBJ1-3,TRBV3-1,CASSQGWGQGRNTIYF,TGTGCCAGCAGCCAAGGTTGGGGACAGGGTCGAAACACCATATATTTT
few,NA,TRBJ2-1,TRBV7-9,CASSPWKGEQFF,TGTGCCAGCAGCCCCTGGAAGGGTGAGCAGTTCTTC
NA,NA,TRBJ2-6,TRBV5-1,CASTASIWDGANVLTF,TGCGCCAGCACGGCGTCTATTTGGGACGGGGCCAACGTCCTGACTTTC
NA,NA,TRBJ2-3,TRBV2,CASKIGTDTQYF,TGTGCCAGCAAGATAGGGACAGATACGCAGTATTTT
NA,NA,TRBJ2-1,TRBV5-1,CASSWGASSYNEQFF,TGCGCCAGCAGCTGGGGGGCGAGCTCCTACAATGAGCAGTTCTTC
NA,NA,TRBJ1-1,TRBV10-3,CASSNPGQGTEAFF,TGTGCCTCATCTAACCCGGGGCAGGGGACTGAAGCTTTCTTT
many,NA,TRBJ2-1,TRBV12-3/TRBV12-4,CASSSLLNSDEQFF,TGTGCCAGCAGTTCCCTTTTAAACTCGGATGAGCAGTTCTTC
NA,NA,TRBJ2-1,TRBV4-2,CASSQDQRPSSNEQFF,TGTGCCAGCAGCCAAGATCAGAGGCCTAGTTCCAATGAGCAGTTCTTC
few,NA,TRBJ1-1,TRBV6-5,CASSRTQGEAFF,TGTGCCAGCAGCCGAACACAGGGAGAAGCTTTCTTT
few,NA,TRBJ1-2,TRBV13,CASSLVGGGYTF,TGTGCCAGCAGCTTAGTAGGAGGGGGCTACACCTTC
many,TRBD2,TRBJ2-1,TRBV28,CASSRRLAEAYNEQFF,TGTGCCAGCAGTCGCCGACTAGCGGAGGCCTACAATGAGCAGTTCTTC
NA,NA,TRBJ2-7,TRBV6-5,CASSSARRTLSREQYF,TGTGCCAGCAGTTCCGCCCGGCGGACCCTATCCAGGGAGCAGTACTTC
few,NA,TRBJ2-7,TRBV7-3,CASSLTRARGNEQYF,TGTGCCAGCAGCTTAACACGGGCCAGGGGAAATGAGCAGTACTTC
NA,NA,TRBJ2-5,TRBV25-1,CASSEYIGRGETQYF,TGTGCCAGCAGTGAATATATCGGAAGAGGAGAGACCCAGTACTTC
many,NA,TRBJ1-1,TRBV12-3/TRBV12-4,CASSFLLGDHTEAFF,TGTGCCAGCAGTTTCCTTCTGGGCGACCATACTGAAGCTTTCTTT
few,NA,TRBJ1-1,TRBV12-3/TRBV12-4,CASHHGTEAFF,TGTGCCAGCCACCACGGGACTGAAGCTTTCTTT
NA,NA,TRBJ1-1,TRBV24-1,CATSRRESTEAFF,TGTGCCACCAGTCGGCGGGAATCGACTGAAGCTTTCTTT
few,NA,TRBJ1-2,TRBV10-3,CAISAPGHGYTF,TGTGCCATCAGTGCACCCGGGCATGGCTACACCTTC
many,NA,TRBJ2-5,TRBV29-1,CSVDQIQETQYF,TGCAGCGTTGACCAGATCCAAGAGACCCAGTACTTC
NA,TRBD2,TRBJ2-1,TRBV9,CASNQGLAPHEQFF,TGTGCCAGCAACCAAGGACTAGCACCCCATGAGCAGTTCTTC
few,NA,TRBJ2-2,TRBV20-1,CSATRAGTGELFF,TGCAGTGCTACCCGAGCGGGCACCGGGGAGCTGTTTTTT
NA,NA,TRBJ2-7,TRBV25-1,CPSSEHAYYEQYF,TGTCCCAGCAGTGAGCACGCGTACTACGAGCAGTACTTC
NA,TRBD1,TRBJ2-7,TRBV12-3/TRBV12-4,CASRYRDRGVLGEQYF,TGTGCCAGCAGATACCGGGACAGGGGGGTTCTCGGCGAGCAGTACTTC
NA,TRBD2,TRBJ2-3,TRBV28,CASSFPGGPSTDTQYF,TGTGCCAGCAGCTTTCCGGGAGGGCCTAGCACAGATACGCAGTATTTT
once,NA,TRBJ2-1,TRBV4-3,CASSRRTGDEQFF,TGCGCCAGCAGTCGCCGGACGGGGGACGAGCAGTTCTTC
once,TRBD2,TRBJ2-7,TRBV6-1,CASSGTSQEQYF,TGTGCCAGCAGTGGGACTAGCCAAGAGCAGTACTTC
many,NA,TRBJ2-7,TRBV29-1,CSAEGPSYEQYF,TGCAGCGCCGAAGGACCATCCTACGAGCAGTACTTC
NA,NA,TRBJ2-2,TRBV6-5,CASSSRGSGELFF,TGTGCCAGCAGTTCCAGGGGTTCCGGGGAGCTGTTTTTT
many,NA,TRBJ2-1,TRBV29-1,CSVAEPSSYNEQFF,TGCAGCGTTGCCGAACCTAGCTCCTACAATGAGCAGTTCTTC
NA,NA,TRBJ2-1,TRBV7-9,CASSLGGSPPINEQFF,TGTGCCAGCAGCTTAGGGGGCAGCCCACCGATCAATGAGCAGTTCTTC
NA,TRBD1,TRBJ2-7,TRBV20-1,CSAPAAPGQGVHEQYF,TGCAGTGCCCCGGCGGCTCCGGGACAGGGAGTCCACGAGCAGTACTTC
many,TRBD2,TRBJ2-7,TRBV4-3,CASSQDLNVAGGYEQYF,TGCGCCAGCAGCCAAGATCTGAATGTAGCGGGAGGCTACGAGCAGTACTTC
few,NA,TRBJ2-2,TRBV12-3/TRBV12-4,CASSTSLAARRTGELFF,TGTGCCAGCAGTACCAGCCTAGCAGCTAGACGCACCGGGGAGCTGTTTTTT
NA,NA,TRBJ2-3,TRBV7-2,CASSVDSSTDTQYF,TGTGCCAGCAGCGTGGACAGTAGCACAGATACGCAGTATTTT
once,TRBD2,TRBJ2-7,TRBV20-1,CSAFPGLAGAFSYEQYF,TGCAGTGCTTTTCCGGGACTAGCGGGAGCCTTCTCCTACGAGCAGTACTTC
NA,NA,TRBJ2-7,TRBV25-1,CASSVRGGASSYEQYF,TGTGCCAGCAGTGTCCGAGGGGGAGCGAGCTCCTACGAGCAGTACTTC
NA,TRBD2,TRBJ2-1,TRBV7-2,CASSQKRAGRGNEQFF,TGTGCCAGCAGCCAAAAACGAGCGGGGAGGGGCAATGAGCAGTTCTTC
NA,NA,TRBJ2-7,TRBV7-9,CASSPAPFITYEQYF,TGTGCCAGCAGCCCAGCGCCGTTTATCACCTACGAGCAGTACTTC
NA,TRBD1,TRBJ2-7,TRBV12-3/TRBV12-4,CASSLRQGVISYEQYF,TGTGCCAGCAGTTTGCGACAGGGGGTTATCTCCTACGAGCAGTACTTC
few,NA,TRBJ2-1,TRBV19,CASTRGSGGINNINEQFF,TGTGCCAGTACACGGGGAAGTGGCGGGATCAATAACATCAATGAGCAGTTCTTC
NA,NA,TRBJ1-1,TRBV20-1,CSAKVVGQWNTEAFF,TGCAGTGCTAAGGTCGTTGGGCAGTGGAACACTGAAGCTTTCTTT
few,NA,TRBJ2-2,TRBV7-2,CASSLQGYTGELFF,TGTGCCAGCAGCTTGCAGGGGTACACCGGGGAGCTGTTTTTT
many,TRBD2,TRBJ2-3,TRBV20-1,CSARSGNTDTQYF,TGCAGTGCTAGGAGCGGGAACACAGATACGCAGTATTTT